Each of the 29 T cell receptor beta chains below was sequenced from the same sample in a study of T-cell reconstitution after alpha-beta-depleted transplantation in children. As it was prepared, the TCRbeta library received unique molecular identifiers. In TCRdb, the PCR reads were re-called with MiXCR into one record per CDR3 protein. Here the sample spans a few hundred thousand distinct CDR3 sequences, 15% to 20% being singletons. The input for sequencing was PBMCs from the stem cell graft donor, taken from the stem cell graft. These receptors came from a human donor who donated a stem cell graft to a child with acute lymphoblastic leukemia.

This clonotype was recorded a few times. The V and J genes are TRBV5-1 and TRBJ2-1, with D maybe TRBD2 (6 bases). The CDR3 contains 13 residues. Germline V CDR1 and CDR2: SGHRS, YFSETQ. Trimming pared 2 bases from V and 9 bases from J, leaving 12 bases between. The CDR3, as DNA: TGCGCCAGCAGCTTAACTGGGGGACTTGAGCAGTTCTTC. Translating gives CASSLTGGLEQFF.

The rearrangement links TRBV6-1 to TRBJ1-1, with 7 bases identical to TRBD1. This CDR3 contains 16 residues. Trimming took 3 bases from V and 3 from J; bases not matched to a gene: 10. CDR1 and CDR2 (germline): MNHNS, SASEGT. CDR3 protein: CASSDTGVRAYTEAFF. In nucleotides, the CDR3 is TGTGCCAGCAGTGATACAGGGGTACGGGCCTACACTGAAGCTTTCTTT.

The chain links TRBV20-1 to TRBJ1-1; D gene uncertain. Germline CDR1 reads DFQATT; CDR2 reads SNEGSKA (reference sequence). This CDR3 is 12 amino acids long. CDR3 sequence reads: CGPWEMNTEAFF. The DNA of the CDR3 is TGCGGCCCATGGGAGATGAACACTGAAGCTTTCTTT.

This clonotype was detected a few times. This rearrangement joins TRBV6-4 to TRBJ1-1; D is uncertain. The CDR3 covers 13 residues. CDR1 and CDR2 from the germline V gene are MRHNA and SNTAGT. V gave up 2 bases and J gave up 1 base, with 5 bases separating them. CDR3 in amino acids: CASSDGENTEAFF. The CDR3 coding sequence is TGTGCCAGCAGTGACGGCGAGAACACTGAAGCTTTCTTT.

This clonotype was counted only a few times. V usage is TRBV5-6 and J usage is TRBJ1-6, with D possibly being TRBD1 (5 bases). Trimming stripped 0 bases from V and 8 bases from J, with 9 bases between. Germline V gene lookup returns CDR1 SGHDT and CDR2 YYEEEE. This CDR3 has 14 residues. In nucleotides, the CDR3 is TGTGCCAGCAGCTTGGGGGGCGCGGATTCACCCCTCCACTTT. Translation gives CASSLGGADSPLHF.

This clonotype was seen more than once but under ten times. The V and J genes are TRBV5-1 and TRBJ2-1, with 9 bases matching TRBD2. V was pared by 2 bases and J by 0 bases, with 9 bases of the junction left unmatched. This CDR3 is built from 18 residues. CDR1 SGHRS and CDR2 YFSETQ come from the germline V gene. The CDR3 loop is CASSLETSGASSYNEQFF. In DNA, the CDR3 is TGCGCCAGCAGCTTAGAGACTAGCGGTGCTAGCTCCTACAATGAGCAGTTCTTC.

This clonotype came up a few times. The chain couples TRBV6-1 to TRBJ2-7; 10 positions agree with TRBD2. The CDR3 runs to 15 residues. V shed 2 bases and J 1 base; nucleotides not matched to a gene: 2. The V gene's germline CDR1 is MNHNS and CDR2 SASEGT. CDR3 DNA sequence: TGTGCCAGCAGTGAAAGGACTAGCGGATCCTACGAGCAGTACTTC. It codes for CASSERTSGSYEQYF.

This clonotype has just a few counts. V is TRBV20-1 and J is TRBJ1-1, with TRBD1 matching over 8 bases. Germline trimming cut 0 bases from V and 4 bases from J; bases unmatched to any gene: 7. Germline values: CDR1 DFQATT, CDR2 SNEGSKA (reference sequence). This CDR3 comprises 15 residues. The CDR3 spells CSARDVDRGGTEAFF. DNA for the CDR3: TGCAGTGCTAGAGATGTAGACAGGGGTGGCACTGAAGCTTTCTTT.

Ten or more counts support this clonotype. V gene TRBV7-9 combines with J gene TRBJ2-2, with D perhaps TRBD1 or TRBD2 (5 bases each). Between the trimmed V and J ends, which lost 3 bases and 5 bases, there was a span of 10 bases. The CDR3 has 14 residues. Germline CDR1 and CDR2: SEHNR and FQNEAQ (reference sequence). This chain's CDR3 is CASSLLGTTGELFF. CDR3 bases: TGTGCCAGCAGCTTGTTAGGGACGACCGGGGAGCTGTTTTTT.

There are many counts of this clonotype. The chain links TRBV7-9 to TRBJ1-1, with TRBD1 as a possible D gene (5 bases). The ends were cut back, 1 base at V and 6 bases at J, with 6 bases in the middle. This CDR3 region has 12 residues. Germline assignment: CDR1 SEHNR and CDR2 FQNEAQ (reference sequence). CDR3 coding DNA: TGTGCCAGCAGCTTAGGACAGCCTGAAGCTTTCTTT. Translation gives CASSLGQPEAFF.

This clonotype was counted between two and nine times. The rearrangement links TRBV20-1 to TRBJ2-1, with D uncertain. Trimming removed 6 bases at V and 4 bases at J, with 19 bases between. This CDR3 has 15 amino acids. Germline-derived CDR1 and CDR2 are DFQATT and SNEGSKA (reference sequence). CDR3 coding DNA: TGCAGTGCAATCAGTTCCTCAGGCTTTTACAATGAGCAGTTCTTC. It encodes CSAISSSGFYNEQFF.

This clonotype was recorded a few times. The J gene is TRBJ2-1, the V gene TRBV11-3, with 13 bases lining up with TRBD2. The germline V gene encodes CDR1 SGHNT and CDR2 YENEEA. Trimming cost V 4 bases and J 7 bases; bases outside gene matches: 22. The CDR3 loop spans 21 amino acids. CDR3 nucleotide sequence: TGTGCCAGCAGCTCGCAGGGTGTCCCCCCCAAGGGACTAGCGGGACAGAATGAGCAGTTCTTC. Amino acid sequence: CASSSQGVPPKGLAGQNEQFF.

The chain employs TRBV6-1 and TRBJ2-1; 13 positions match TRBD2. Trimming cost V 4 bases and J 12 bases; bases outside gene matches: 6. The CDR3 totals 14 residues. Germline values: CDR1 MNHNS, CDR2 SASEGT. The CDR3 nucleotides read TGTGCCAGCAGTGCCGGGACTAGCGGGACAGCGCAGTTCTTC. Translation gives CASSAGTSGTAQFF.

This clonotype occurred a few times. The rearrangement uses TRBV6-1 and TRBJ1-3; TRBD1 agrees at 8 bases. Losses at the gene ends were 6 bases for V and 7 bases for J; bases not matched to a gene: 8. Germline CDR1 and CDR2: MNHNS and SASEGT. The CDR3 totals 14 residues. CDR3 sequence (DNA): TGTGCCAGCAGGGATCAGGGGGCACGGAACACCATATATTTT. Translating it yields CASRDQGARNTIYF.

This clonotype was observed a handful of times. CDR3 sequence reads: CSARPLGRDNSYNEQFF. DNA of the CDR3: TGCAGTGCTAGACCGCTGGGGCGGGACAACTCCTACAATGAGCAGTTCTTC. The genes are TRBV20-1 and TRBJ2-1; TRBD1 or TRBD2 may be the D gene (6 bases each). Per germline, CDR1 DFQATT and CDR2 SNEGSKA (reference sequence). The CDR3 covers 17 residues. V was pared by 2 bases and J by 0 bases, with 17 bases between.

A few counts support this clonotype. In nucleotides, the CDR3 is TGTGCCAGCAGTGGGGGGGCTGGGGCCAACGTCCTGACTTTC. Its protein product is CASSGGAGANVLTF. V and J are TRBV2 and TRBJ2-6; a possible D gene is TRBD2 (6 bases). This CDR3 is 14 amino acids long. V lost 4 bases to trimming and J lost 2 bases, with 6 bases between them. CDR1 is SNHLY and CDR2 is FYNNEI in the germline V gene.

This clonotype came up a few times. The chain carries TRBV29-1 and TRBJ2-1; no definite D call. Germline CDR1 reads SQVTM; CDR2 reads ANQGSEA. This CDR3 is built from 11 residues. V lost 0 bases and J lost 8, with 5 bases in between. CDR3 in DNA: TGCAGCGTTGAAGATGTGGATGAGCAGTTCTTC. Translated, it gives CSVEDVDEQFF.

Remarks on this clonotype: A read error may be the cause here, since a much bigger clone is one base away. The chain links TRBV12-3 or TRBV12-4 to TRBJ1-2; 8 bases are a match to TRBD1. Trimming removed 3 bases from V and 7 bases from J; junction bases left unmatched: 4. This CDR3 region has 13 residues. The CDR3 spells CASSLGTGGGYTF. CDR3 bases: TGTGCCAGCAGTTTGGGTACAGGGGGTGGCTACACCTTC.

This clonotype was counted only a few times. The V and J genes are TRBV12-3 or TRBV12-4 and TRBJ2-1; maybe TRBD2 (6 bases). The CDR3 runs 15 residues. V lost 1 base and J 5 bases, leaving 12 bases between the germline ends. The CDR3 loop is CASSLGASENNEQFF. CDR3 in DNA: TGTGCCAGCAGTTTAGGTGCTAGCGAGAACAATGAGCAGTTCTTC.

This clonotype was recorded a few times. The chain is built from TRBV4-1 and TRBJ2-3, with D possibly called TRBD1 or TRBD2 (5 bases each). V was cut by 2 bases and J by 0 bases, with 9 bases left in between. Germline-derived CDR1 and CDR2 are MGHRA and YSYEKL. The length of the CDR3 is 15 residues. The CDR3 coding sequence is TGCGCCAGCAGCCAATATTGGGACAGCACAGATACGCAGTATTTT. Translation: CASSQYWDSTDTQYF.

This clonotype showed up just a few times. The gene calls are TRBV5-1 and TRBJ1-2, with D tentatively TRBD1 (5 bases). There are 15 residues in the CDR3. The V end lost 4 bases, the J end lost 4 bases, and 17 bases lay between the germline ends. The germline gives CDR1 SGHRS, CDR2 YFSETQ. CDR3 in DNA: TGCGCCAGCAGCCCCGGGGCCCCCCAGGGCTATGGCTACACCTTC. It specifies CASSPGAPQGYGYTF.

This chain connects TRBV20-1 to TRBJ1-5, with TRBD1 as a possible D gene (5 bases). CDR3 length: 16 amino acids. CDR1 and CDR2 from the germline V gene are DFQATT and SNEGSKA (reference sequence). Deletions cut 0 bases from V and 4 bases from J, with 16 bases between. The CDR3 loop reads CSAREGAAVGNQPQHF. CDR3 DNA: TGCAGTGCTAGAGAAGGGGCAGCCGTAGGGAATCAGCCCCAGCATTTT.

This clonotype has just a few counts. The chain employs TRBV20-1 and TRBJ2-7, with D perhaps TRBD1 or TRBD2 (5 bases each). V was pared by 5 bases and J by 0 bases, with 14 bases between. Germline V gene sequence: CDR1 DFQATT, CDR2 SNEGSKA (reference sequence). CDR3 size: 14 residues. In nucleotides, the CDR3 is TGCAGTGCTTATATCGGGGCTTCCTCCTACGAGCAGTACTTC. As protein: CSAYIGASSYEQYF.

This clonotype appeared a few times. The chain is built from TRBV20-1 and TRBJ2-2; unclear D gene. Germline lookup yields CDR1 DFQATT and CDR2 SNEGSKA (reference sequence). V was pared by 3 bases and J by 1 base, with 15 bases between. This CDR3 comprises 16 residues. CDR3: CSARGLVGLNTGELFF. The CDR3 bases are TGCAGTGCTAGGGGTCTTGTGGGATTGAACACCGGGGAGCTGTTTTTT.

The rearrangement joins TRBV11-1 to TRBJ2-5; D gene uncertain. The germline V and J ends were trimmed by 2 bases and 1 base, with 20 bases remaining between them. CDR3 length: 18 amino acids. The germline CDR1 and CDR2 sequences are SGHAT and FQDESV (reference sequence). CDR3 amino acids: CASSLPDSPTVAQETQYF. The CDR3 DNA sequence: TGTGCCAGCAGCTTACCTGACTCCCCAACAGTAGCCCAAGAGACCCAGTACTTC. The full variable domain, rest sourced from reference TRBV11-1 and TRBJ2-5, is EAEVAQSPRYKITEKSQAVAFWCDPISGHATLYWYRQILGQGPELLVQFQDESVVDDSQLPKDRFSAERLKGVDSTLKIQPAELGDSAMYLCASSLPDSPTVAQETQYFGPGTRLLVL.

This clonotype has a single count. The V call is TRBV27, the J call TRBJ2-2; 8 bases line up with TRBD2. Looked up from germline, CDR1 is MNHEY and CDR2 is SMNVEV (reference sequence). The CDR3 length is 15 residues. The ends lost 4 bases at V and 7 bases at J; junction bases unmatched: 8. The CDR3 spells CASSSQGSGSGELFF. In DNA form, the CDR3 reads TGTGCCAGCAGTTCACAGGGAAGCGGGAGCGGGGAGCTGTTTTTT.

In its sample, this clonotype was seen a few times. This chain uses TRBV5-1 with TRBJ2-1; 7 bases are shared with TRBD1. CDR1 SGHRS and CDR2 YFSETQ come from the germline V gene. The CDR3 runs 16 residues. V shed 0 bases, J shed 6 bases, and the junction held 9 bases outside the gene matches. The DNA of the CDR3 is TGCGCCAGCAGCTTGGTGGTCAGGGGGTCAGGCAATGAGCAGTTCTTC. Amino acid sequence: CASSLVVRGSGNEQFF.

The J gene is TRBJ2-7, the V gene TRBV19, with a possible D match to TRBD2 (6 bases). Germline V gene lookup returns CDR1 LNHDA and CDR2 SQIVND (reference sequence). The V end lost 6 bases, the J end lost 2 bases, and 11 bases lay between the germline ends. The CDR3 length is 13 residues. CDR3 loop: CASRGGGAYEQYF. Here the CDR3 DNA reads TGTGCCAGTAGGGGAGGCGGAGCCTACGAGCAGTACTTC.

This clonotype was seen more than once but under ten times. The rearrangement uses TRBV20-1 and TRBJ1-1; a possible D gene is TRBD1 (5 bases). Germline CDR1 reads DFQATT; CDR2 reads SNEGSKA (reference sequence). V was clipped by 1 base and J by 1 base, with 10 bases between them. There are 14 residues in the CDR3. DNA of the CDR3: TGCAGTGCTAGAGTCGTGGACACGAACACTGAAGCTTTCTTT. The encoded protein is CSARVVDTNTEAFF.